The rows below give T cell receptor beta chains drawn from one sample of a study of regulatory T cells in long-lasting Graves disease. TCRdb re-called the multiplex PCR reads through MiXCR, storing one row per CDR3 protein. The repertoire holds hundreds of thousands of distinct CDR3 sequences, with around 17% as singletons. This sample was shared with a second study, whose subject was T cells in Graves' hyperthyroidism and ophthalmopathy.

Sequencing was performed on peripheral blood mononuclear cells (PBMCs), taken at new diagnosis, from a patient treated with antithyroid drugs. These receptors were obtained from a woman aged 25 to 45 with Graves disease. Both conserved end residues are part of each CDR3. Fields, in order: V gene, J gene, D gene, clone size, CDR3 protein, CDR3 DNA. The D gene is left open where the match is weak. Rows give clone size only sometimes, using once, few, many, or a class for an expanded clone.

>TRBV7-8|TRBJ2-4|NA|many
CASSHPTEGNIQYF
TGTGCCAGCAGCCACCCGACGGAGGGAAACATTCAGTACTTC
>TRBV7-9|TRBJ2-5|TRBD1|many
CASSSQGARETQYF
TGTGCCAGCAGCTCACAGGGGGCTCGAGAGACCCAGTACTTC
>TRBV7-9|TRBJ2-2|TRBD2|many
CASTRIAGVGSGELFF
TGTGCCAGCACCCGGATAGCGGGAGTTGGCAGCGGGGAGCTGTTTTTT
>TRBV6-6|TRBJ1-1|NA|few
CASSYASWMNTEAFF
TGTGCCAGCAGTTACGCGAGTTGGATGAACACTGAAGCTTTCTTT
>TRBV29-1|TRBJ1-2|NA|many
CSVGWGTSGYTF
TGCAGCGTCGGATGGGGCACTAGTGGCTACACCTTC
>TRBV6-1|TRBJ2-7|TRBD2|many
CASSPGLAGGKSYEQYF
TGTGCCAGCAGTCCGGGACTAGCGGGAGGAAAGTCCTACGAGCAGTACTTC
>TRBV11-2|TRBJ2-2|TRBD2|NA
CASSQIAGEAGELFF
TGTGCCAGCAGTCAGATAGCGGGAGAAGCCGGGGAGCTGTTTTTT
>TRBV12-3/TRBV12-4|TRBJ2-1|NA|many
CASSFPLRVGPLNEQFF
TGTGCCAGCAGTTTTCCCCTCCGGGTTGGACCTCTCAATGAGCAGTTCTTC
>TRBV10-1|TRBJ2-3|TRBD1|many
CASSEVWGQGTDTQYF
TGCGCCAGCAGTGAGGTGTGGGGACAGGGCACAGATACGCAGTATTTT
>TRBV19|TRBJ1-1|NA|NA
CASSIGAWESMNTEAFF
TGTGCCAGTAGTATCGGGGCTTGGGAGAGTATGAACACTGAAGCTTTCTTT
>TRBV5-1|TRBJ2-7|NA|many
CASSLEAGISYEQYF
TGCGCCAGCAGCTTGGAGGCGGGAATCTCCTACGAGCAGTACTTC
>TRBV20-1|TRBJ2-7|TRBD1|many
CSARAIGTGSYEQYF
TGCAGTGCTAGAGCTATCGGGACAGGGAGCTACGAGCAGTACTTC
>TRBV29-1|TRBJ1-2|NA|NA
CSVPGTEYGYTF
TGCAGCGTTCCGGGGACTGAATATGGCTACACCTTC
>TRBV28|TRBJ2-1|NA|many
CASSSNRVWEQFF
TGTGCCAGCAGTTCCAACAGGGTGTGGGAGCAGTTCTTC
>TRBV9|TRBJ2-3|NA|NA
CASSATSMADTQYF
TGTGCCAGCAGCGCTACGTCCATGGCAGATACGCAGTATTTT
>TRBV28|TRBJ2-3|NA|many
CASSLGLRPSTDTQYF
TGTGCCAGCAGCCTTGGTTTGAGGCCGAGCACAGATACGCAGTATTTT
>TRBV7-2|TRBJ2-7|NA|many
CASSNRVFSSYEQYF
TGTGCCAGCAGCAACAGGGTTTTCTCCTCCTACGAGCAGTACTTC